The 15 T cell receptor beta chains presented below share a single source sample, sequenced in a study of OX40 agonist ivuxolimab in advanced cancers. Assay used: immunoSEQ multiplex PCR; TCRdb lists only in-frame clones, some missing. The sample holds roughly 93,000 clones, 70% to 85% seen once. The material sequenced was CD4+ or CD8+ T cells sorted from blood, taken in a trial of the OX40 agonist ivuxolimab. Every receptor here comes from an adult with an advanced solid tumor such as melanoma, head and neck, liver or kidney cancer.

This chain links TRBV7-9 with TRBJ2-4; 7 bases match TRBD2. V shed 2 bases, J shed 1 base, and the junction held 8 bases outside the gene matches. Germline V gives CDR1 SEHNR, CDR2 FQNEAQ (reference sequence). This CDR3 region has 17 residues. The CDR3: CASSLFGGRGAKNIQYF. The CDR3 DNA reads as TGTGCCAGCAGCTTATTCGGCGGGAGAGGCGCCAAAAACATTCAGTACTTC. Variable domain in full (rest from reference TRBV7-9 and TRBJ2-4): DTGVSQNPRHKITKRGQNVTFRCDPISEHNRLYWYRQTLGQGPEFLTYFQNEAQLEKSRLLSDRFSAERPKGSFSTLEIQRTEQGDSAMYLCASSLFGGRGAKNIQYFGAGTRLSVL.

This clone was picked up one time. This sequence joins TRBV18 and TRBJ2-7; tentative D call: TRBD2 (6 bases). From germline, CDR1 is KGHSH and CDR2 LQKENI. CDR3 length: 14 residues. V was trimmed by 2 bases and J by 1 base, leaving 9 bases between them. Written as DNA, the CDR3 is TGTGCCAGCTCACCAGGAGGAGGGTCCTACGAGCAGTACTTC. This codes for CASSPGGGSYEQYF.

This clone appeared a single time. The CDR3: CASSWSGSGTEAFF. The CDR3, as DNA: TGTGCCAGCAGCTGGTCAGGGAGTGGGACTGAAGCTTTCTTT. This chain uses TRBV7-2 with TRBJ1-1, with D perhaps TRBD1 (5 bases). Trimming left V 4 bases short and J 5 bases short, with 14 bases between. The CDR3 consists of 14 residues. Germline lookup yields CDR1 SGHTA and CDR2 FQGNSA.

The J gene is TRBJ1-5, the V gene TRBV30; D might be TRBD1 (6 bases). Germline CDR1 reads GTSNPN; CDR2 reads SVGIG (reference sequence). V was clipped by 8 bases and J by 0 bases, with 11 bases between them. This CDR3 is 13 amino acids long. CDR3 sequence (DNA): TGTGCCCTGGGGGGCGGTAGCAATCAGCCCCAGCATTTT. Translation: CALGGGSNQPQHF.

V is TRBV5-1 and J is TRBJ2-7; 11 bases are a match to TRBD1. The trim removed 3 bases at V and 5 bases at J, leaving 7 bases unmatched. Germline CDR1 is SGHRS and CDR2 is YFSETQ. The CDR3 extends over 15 amino acids. DNA for the CDR3: TGCGCCAGCAGCTCACGGACAGGGGGCTTCGACGAGCAGTACTTC. The encoded protein is CASSSRTGGFDEQYF.

The V call is TRBV29-1, the J call TRBJ1-1, with D uncertain. The V end was cut by 4 bases, the J end by 0 bases, with 12 bases between. The length of the CDR3 is 14 residues. From germline, CDR1 is SQVTM and CDR2 ANQGSEA. The CDR3 DNA sequence: TGCAGCGTTGGAAACCGAGAAATGAACACTGAAGCTTTCTTT. Amino acids: CSVGNREMNTEAFF.

J is TRBJ1-1 and V is TRBV7-6; D ambiguous. CDR1 and CDR2 from the germline V gene are SGHVS and FNYEAQ. The CDR3 has 12 amino acids. Deletions cut 5 bases from V and 11 bases from J, with 15 bases between. The CDR3 coding sequence is TGTGCCAGCAGCCACGACGGCCGCCGGGCTTTCTTT. It specifies CASSHDGRRAFF.

The chain is built from TRBV6-5 and TRBJ2-7, with 10 bases fitting TRBD1. V dropped 5 bases and J dropped 4; count of bases not matched to a gene: 8. This CDR3 has 15 amino acids. Germline V gives CDR1 MNHEY, CDR2 SVGAGI. The CDR3 reads CASSPDRGSLYEQYF. The CDR3 coding sequence is TGTGCCAGCAGTCCGGACAGGGGGTCTCTATACGAGCAGTACTTC.

This clone was detected a few times. J is TRBJ2-1 and V is TRBV19; D call uncertain. Germline V CDR1 and CDR2: LNHDA, SQIVND (reference sequence). This CDR3 region has 15 residues. With 6 bases removed from V and 6 bases from J, the gap between germline ends came to 18 bases. CDR3 region: CASSSQAEGSNEQFF. In DNA, the CDR3 is TGTGCCAGTAGCAGCCAGGCCGAAGGGTCCAATGAGCAGTTCTTC.

J is TRBJ2-1 and V is TRBV6-6, with TRBD2 matching 7 bases. The V gene's germline CDR1 is MNHNY and CDR2 SVGAGI (reference sequence). The CDR3 runs 14 residues. After removal of 3 bases from V and 6 bases from J, the junction contained 5 bases not matched to a gene. In DNA, the CDR3 is TGTGCCAGCAGTTATTCCGGGACTATCAATGAGCAGTTCTTC. Its protein product is CASSYSGTINEQFF.

The rearrangement uses TRBV27 and TRBJ2-7, with D possibly TRBD2 on 5 matching bases. There are 16 residues in the CDR3. Trimming cost V 5 bases and J 1 base, with 18 bases left between them. Per germline, CDR1 MNHEY and CDR2 SMNVEV (reference sequence). CDR3 loop: CASSPRAGPTSYEQYF. CDR3 coding DNA: TGTGCCAGCAGTCCGAGGGCAGGTCCGACTTCCTACGAGCAGTACTTC.

This clone was observed once. The V and J genes are TRBV2 and TRBJ1-1; no clear D gene. Trimming cost V 2 bases and J 1 base, with 8 bases left between them. The CDR3 is 14 residues long. Germline lookup yields CDR1 SNHLY and CDR2 FYNNEI. CDR3 sequence: CASSERAGNTEAFF. The CDR3 DNA sequence: TGTGCCAGCAGTGAACGGGCAGGGAACACTGAAGCTTTCTTT.

V gene TRBV6-4 combines with J gene TRBJ1-2; D uncertain. From germline, CDR1 is MRHNA and CDR2 SNTAGT. Trimming shortened V by 0 bases and J by 5 bases, and 16 bases separated the two germline ends. The CDR3 length is 16 residues. CDR3 loop: CASSDSFRQAPYGYTF. CDR3 DNA: TGTGCCAGCAGTGACTCATTCCGGCAGGCGCCGTATGGCTACACCTTC.

The V call is TRBV2, the J call TRBJ2-3; D not certain. Germline lookup yields CDR1 SNHLY and CDR2 FYNNEI. CDR3 size: 15 residues. V was clipped by 6 bases and J by 0 bases, with 13 bases between them. DNA of the CDR3: TGTGCCAGCAGCAGCCAGGTGTCTAGCACAGATACGCAGTATTTT. It is translated as CASSSQVSSTDTQYF. Combining the CDR3 with reference TRBV2 and TRBJ2-3 gives the whole variable domain EPEVTQTPSHQVTQMGQEVILRCVPISNHLYFYWYRQILGQKVEFLVSFYNNEISEKSEIFDDQFSVERPDGSNFTLKIRSTKLEDSAMYFCASSSQVSSTDTQYFGPGTRLTVL.

Written as DNA, the CDR3 is TGTGCCAGCAGCTTCAGTATCACCGGGGAGCTGTTTTTT. It specifies CASSFSITGELFF. The rearrangement joins TRBV5-6 to TRBJ2-2; D is ambiguous. Deletions cut 2 bases from V and 4 bases from J, with 6 bases between. The CDR3 is made up of 13 amino acids. Germline lookup yields CDR1 SGHDT and CDR2 YYEEEE.